These T cell receptor beta chains were read from a single sample in a study of cytomegalovirus exposure and HLA in healthy donors. Sequencing was performed with immunoSEQ multiplex PCR; in TCRdb, only in-frame clones are kept and a portion is missing. The data show 55,000 to 80,000 clones, 70% to 75% seen once. Sequenced material: PBMCs. The origin of the receptors is a woman younger than 45 in good health and CMV-seropositive. Both conserved end residues are part of each CDR3. D genes are given only for firm matches. Part of the rows lack a size; the others show once, few, many or a class for expanded clones.

14 | - | - | TRBJ2-7 | TRBV7-8 | TGTGCCAGCAGCTATTACGACAGGTCCTACGAGCAGTACTTC | CASSYYDRSYEQYF
15 | TRBD2 | - | TRBJ2-5 | TRBV7-8 | TGTGCCAGCTGCCTGGGGAGCGGGAGTCGGGAGACCCAGTACTTC | CASCLGSGSRETQYF
17 | TRBD2 | - | TRBJ2-5 | TRBV30 | TGTGCCTGGAGTGTACCCGGACTAGCGGGAGGTGGGGAGACCCAGTACTTC | CAWSVPGLAGGGETQYF
15 | TRBD1 | - | TRBJ1-2 | TRBV30 | TGTGCCTGGAGCCCAAGGGGGGACAGATTCTATGGCTACACCTTC | CAWSPRGDRFYGYTF
15 | - | - | TRBJ1-2 | TRBV2 | TGTGCCAGCATTCGGTCAGCAGGGAGGTTGGGAGGCTACACCTTC | CASIRSAGRLGGYTF
16 | - | - | TRBJ1-2 | TRBV28 | TGTGCCAGCACCCCCAAAGGTGAACAGGATTACTATGGCTACACCTTC | CASTPKGEQDYYGYTF
14 | TRBD1 | - | TRBJ1-1 | TRBV18 | TGTGCCAGCTCACCTCCGGGACAGCCTTTTGAAGCTTTCTTT | CASSPPGQPFEAFF
15 | - | - | TRBJ2-1 | TRBV9 | TGTGCCAGCAGCGTGGAGGAAGTAATGGGTGATGAGCAGTTCTTC | CASSVEEVMGDEQFF
12 | - | - | TRBJ1-2 | TRBV29-1 | TGCAGCGTTGAACACAGGGACTATGGCTACACCTTC | CSVEHRDYGYTF
17 | TRBD2 | - | TRBJ2-1 | TRBV2 | TGTGCCAGCAGTGATAACCCCCTAGCGGGAGGCCCCAATGAGCAGTTCTTC | CASSDNPLAGGPNEQFF
15 | TRBD1 | - | TRBJ2-1 | TRBV5-4 | TGTGCCAGCAGCTCGGACAGGGGGTCCTACAATGAGCAGTTCTTC | CASSSDRGSYNEQFF
16 | TRBD1 | - | TRBJ2-3 | TRBV5-1 | TGCGCCAGCAGCTTGGGCAGGGGGAGTCACACAGATACGCAGTATTTT | CASSLGRGSHTDTQYF
17 | TRBD2 | - | TRBJ2-5 | TRBV5-4 | TGTGCCAGCAGCTCTGGCCCCGGACTAGCGCCCCGGAGTACCCAGTACTTC | CASSSGPGLAPRSTQYF
14 | - | - | TRBJ2-7 | TRBV29-1 | TGCAGCGTTGAGGGGTGGGGCCCTACCAACGAGCAGTACTTC | CSVEGWGPTNEQYF
16 | - | - | TRBJ2-6 | TRBV6-4 | TGTGCCAGCACGCGGGACCCGTTCTCTGGGGCCAACGTCCTGACTTTC | CASTRDPFSGANVLTF
14 | TRBD1 | - | TRBJ2-5 | TRBV6-5 | TGTGCCAGCAGTTACTCGCAGGGGGCCGGCACCCAGTACTTC | CASSYSQGAGTQYF
14 | - | once | TRBJ1-5 | TRBV19 | TGTGCCAGTATTCCCGGGACGGGAGATCAGCCCCAGCATTTT | CASIPGTGDQPQHF
18 | TRBD2 | - | TRBJ2-6 | TRBV4-1 | TGCGCCAGCAGCCAAGGGCTAGCGAGGGCGGGAGGAGCCAACGTCCTGACTTTC | CASSQGLARAGGANVLTF
11 | - | many | TRBJ2-5 | TRBV10-2 | TGCGCCAGCAGTGAGGGAGGGACCCAGTACTTC | CASSEGGTQYF
13 | - | - | TRBJ1-1 | TRBV4-2 | TGTGCCAGCAGCCAAGGGGCCGGCACTGAAGCTTTCTTT | CASSQGAGTEAFF
16 | TRBD2 | once | TRBJ2-5 | TRBV4-2 | TGTGCCAGCAGCCAAGCATCGGCGGGAGGGGGGGAGACCCAGTACTTC | CASSQASAGGGETQYF
13 | - | - | TRBJ2-2 | TRBV18 | TGTGCCAGCTCACCCCATAGCGCCGGGGAGCTGTTTTTT | CASSPHSAGELFF
14 | - | - | TRBJ1-4 | TRBV5-1 | TGCGCCAGCAGGAAGACAGCGAGTAATGAAAAACTGTTTTTT | CASRKTASNEKLFF
14 | - | - | TRBJ1-2 | TRBV27 | TGTGCCAGCAGTTCCAAACAGGGCCCCTATGGCTACACCTTC | CASSSKQGPYGYTF
13 | - | - | TRBJ1-5 | TRBV7-6 | TGTGCCAGCAGCTCAAATAGCAATCAGCCCCAGCATTTT | CASSSNSNQPQHF
13 | - | once | TRBJ1-2 | TRBV5-1 | TGCGCCAGCAGCTTTAGTGGGCAGTATGGCTACACCTTC | CASSFSGQYGYTF
15 | - | few | TRBJ1-4 | TRBV27 | TGTGCCAGCAGTCCCCTTTCAGGCAGTAATGAAAAACTGTTTTTT | CASSPLSGSNEKLFF
13 | - | - | TRBJ2-2 | TRBV29-1 | TGCAGCGTCCGGCAGGGGGGAACCGGGGAGCTGTTTTTT | CSVRQGGTGELFF
13 | - | - | TRBJ2-5 | TRBV30 | TGTGCCTGGAGCGGTAACTATGGGGAGACCCAGTACTTC | CAWSGNYGETQYF
15 | TRBD1 | - | TRBJ1-1 | TRBV4-3 | TGCGCCAGCAGCCAAATAACAGGGGGCGGTACTGAAGCTTTCTTT | CASSQITGGGTEAFF
15 | - | - | TRBJ2-3 | TRBV5-6 | TGTGCCAGCAGCCGTACTACCCTCGGTTCAGATACGCAGTATTTT | CASSRTTLGSDTQYF
13 | TRBD1 | - | TRBJ1-2 | TRBV6-5 | TGTGCCAGCAAGGGGACAGGGCGCTATGGCTACACCTTC | CASKGTGRYGYTF
17 | TRBD2 | - | TRBJ2-1 | TRBV18 | TGTGCCAGCTCACCCCGGCTTGCGCGGGAGGGGAACAATGAGCAGTTCTTC | CASSPRLAREGNNEQFF
14 | - | - | TRBJ1-1 | TRBV29-1 | TGCAGCGTTGAGCCGGACACATCCCTGGTTGAAGCTTTCTTT | CSVEPDTSLVEAFF
14 | TRBD2 | - | TRBJ2-2 | TRBV7-2 | TGTGCCAGCCTAGCGGGAACGAACACCGGGGAGCTGTTTTTT | CASLAGTNTGELFF
13 | - | once | TRBJ2-1 | TRBV10-1 | TGCGCCAGCAGTGAGTCCCCTGAGGATGAGCAGTTCTTC | CASSESPEDEQFF
15 | - | - | TRBJ2-7 | TRBV6-5 | TGTGCCAGCAGCCCTGACAGTGGTGGTCTCTACGAGCAGTACTTC | CASSPDSGGLYEQYF
16 | TRBD2 | - | TRBJ2-5 | TRBV28 | TGTGCCAGCACCCTCCCCTGGGCGGGAGGGAAAGAGACCCAGTACTTC | CASTLPWAGGKETQYF